Each of the 19 T cell receptor beta chains below was sequenced from the same sample in a study of blood T cell repertoires in COVID-19. Using immunoSEQ multiplex PCR, the repertoire was profiled, and TCRdb retains in-frame clones only, with some absent. The repertoire holds tens of thousands of clones, with around 88% as singletons. Sequenced sample: peripheral blood. These receptor sequences come from a woman older than 75 with acute or convalescent COVID-19.

The genes are TRBV5-1 and TRBJ2-5; the match to TRBD2 covers 8 bases. Germline loops: CDR1 SGHRS, CDR2 YFSETQ. The CDR3 loop spans 15 amino acids. V lost 2 bases and J lost 4; bases outside the gene matches: 7. The CDR3, as DNA: TGCGCCAGCAGCTTAACGGGAGGGCCCGCAGAGACCCAGTACTTC. Translated, it gives CASSLTGGPAETQYF. The whole variable domain, remainder taken from reference TRBV5-1 and TRBJ2-5, is KAGVTQTPRYLIKTRGQQVTLSCSPISGHRSVSWYQQTPGQGLQFLFEYFSETQRNKGNFPGRFSGRQFSNSRSEMNVSTLELGDSALYLCASSLTGGPAETQYFGPGTRLLVL.

This clone was seen once. The rearrangement joins TRBV7-3 to TRBJ2-2, with 9 bases aligning to TRBD2. The CDR3 totals 16 residues. The germline V gene encodes CDR1 SGHTA and CDR2 FQGTGA. The V and J ends lost 1 base and 6 bases, in that order; junction bases with no gene match: 6. The CDR3 coding sequence is TGTGCCAGCAGCTTAAAAGCGGGGGGCGCCCCCGGGGAGCTGTTTTTT. Residues: CASSLKAGGAPGELFF.

There are a few counts of this clone. V gene TRBV9 combines with J gene TRBJ2-7; TRBD2 matches at 8 bases. Per the germline V gene, CDR1 is SGDLS and CDR2 is YYNGEE. The CDR3 length is 14 residues. Trimming at V came to 3 bases and at J to 7 bases, leaving 9 bases not matched to a gene. The CDR3 loop reads CASSGLAGRGEQYF. The CDR3 nucleotides are TGTGCCAGCAGCGGCCTAGCGGGCCGAGGGGAGCAGTACTTC.

The V call is TRBV5-1, the J call TRBJ2-5; the D gene is possibly TRBD2 (5 bases). Germline V gives CDR1 SGHRS, CDR2 YFSETQ. The V gene lost 8 bases and the J gene lost 0 bases, with 11 bases spanning the gap. This CDR3 is 13 amino acids long. CDR3 protein: CASGRGHQETQYF. The CDR3 DNA reads as TGCGCCAGTGGCCGGGGTCACCAAGAGACCCAGTACTTC.

This clone has only a few counts. This rearrangement joins TRBV9 to TRBJ2-3; 10 nucleotides line up with TRBD2. Germline CDR1 reads SGDLS; CDR2 reads YYNGEE. The CDR3 loop spans 17 amino acids. Trimming at V came to 0 bases and at J to 1 base, leaving 5 bases not matched to a gene. CDR3 sequence: CASSVVGSGGRTDTQYF. The DNA of the CDR3 is TGTGCCAGCAGCGTAGTAGGTAGCGGGGGGCGCACAGATACGCAGTATTTT. Supplemented by reference TRBV9 and TRBJ2-3, the full variable domain reads DSGVTQTPKHLITATGQRVTLRCSPRSGDLSVYWYQQSLDQGLQFLIQYYNGEERAKGNILERFSAQQFPDLHSELNLSSLELGDSALYFCASSVVGSGGRTDTQYFGPGTRLTVL.

CDR3: CASSPAITGGRSNEQYF. In nucleotides, the CDR3 is TGTGCCAGCTCACCAGCAATCACAGGGGGCAGGAGTAACGAGCAGTACTTC. The J gene is TRBJ2-7, the V gene TRBV18; TRBD1 agrees at 9 bases. The CDR3 sequence is 17 residues long. CDR1 is KGHSH and CDR2 is LQKENI in the germline V gene. V shed 2 bases and J 5 bases; nucleotides not matched to a gene: 13.

The V gene is TRBV27, the J gene TRBJ2-1; perhaps TRBD2 as D (5 bases). Trimming took 6 bases from V and 3 from J, leaving 6 bases between them. The CDR3 covers 12 residues. CDR1 and CDR2 from the germline V gene are MNHEY and SMNVEV (reference sequence). The CDR3 loop is CASRTSYNEQFF. CDR3 nucleotide sequence: TGTGCCAGCAGAACTAGCTACAATGAGCAGTTCTTC.

The chain is built from TRBV3-1 (or the pseudogene TRBV3-2) and TRBJ2-5; maybe TRBD2 (5 bases). This CDR3 is 15 amino acids long. The V gene lost 1 base and the J gene lost 4 bases, with 13 bases spanning the gap. CDR1 and CDR2 (germline): LGHDT, YNNKEL (reference sequence). As DNA, the CDR3 is TGTGCCAGCAGCCAAGGAGGCGGTAGCGTAGAGACCCAGTACTTC. It codes for CASSQGGGSVETQYF.

V is TRBV5-6 and J is TRBJ1-2; no definite D call. The V gene lost 4 bases and the J gene lost 2 bases, with 9 bases spanning the gap. The CDR3 is made up of 13 amino acids. CDR1 SGHDT and CDR2 YYEEEE come from the germline V gene. CDR3 in DNA: TGTGCCAGCAGCCCGGGTACAAACTATGGCTACACCTTC. Protein: CASSPGTNYGYTF.

This clone was detected only once. The chain is built from TRBV6-1 and TRBJ2-2; TRBD2 matches 11 bases. Germline V gene sequence: CDR1 MNHNS, CDR2 SASEGT. The CDR3 sequence is 14 residues long. V trimming: 6 bases; J trimming: 6 bases; junction bases outside the gene matches: 3. CDR3 in amino acids: CASRLAGVAGELFF. The CDR3, as DNA: TGTGCCAGCAGACTAGCGGGAGTGGCCGGGGAGCTGTTTTTT.

V and J are TRBV6-4 and TRBJ2-3; TRBD1 aligns across 8 bases. The germline gives CDR1 MRHNA, CDR2 SNTAGT. The V segment lost 5 bases and the J segment 1 base; nucleotides outside the gene matches: 2. The CDR3 extends over 14 amino acids. The CDR3 region has the DNA TGTGCCAGCAGTAAGGACAGGGGCACAGATACGCAGTATTTT. Its translation: CASSKDRGTDTQYF.

The table lists this clone with a few counts. V is TRBV3-1 (or the pseudogene TRBV3-2) and J is TRBJ1-1, with D hard to call. Trimming cost V 0 bases and J 5 bases, with 7 bases left between them. From germline, CDR1 is LGHDT and CDR2 YNNKEL (reference sequence). The CDR3 runs 13 residues. CDR3 sequence (DNA): TGTGCCAGCAGCCAAGATGGGAGGACTGAAGCTTTCTTT. This translates into CASSQDGRTEAFF.

This chain joins TRBV6-6 and TRBJ1-1, with TRBD1 matching over 10 bases. CDR1 and CDR2 from the germline V gene are MNHNY and SVGAGI (reference sequence). Unmatched junction bases numbered 5, after V lost 3 bases and J lost 1 base. This CDR3 contains 16 residues. CDR3 DNA: TGTGCCAGCAGTTATCGACAGGGGGCATCGAACACTGAAGCTTTCTTT. This translates into CASSYRQGASNTEAFF.

The rearrangement uses TRBV4-3 and TRBJ1-2; 7 positions match TRBD1. Per germline, CDR1 LGHNA and CDR2 YSLEER. The CDR3 covers 14 residues. V gave up 4 bases and J gave up 4 bases; unmatched junction bases: 6. CDR3 nucleotides: TGCGCCAGCAGCCGGTCGGGACAGCTCTATGGCTACACCTTC. This gives the protein CASSRSGQLYGYTF.

This chain links TRBV6-6 with TRBJ2-5; a possible D gene is TRBD2 (6 bases). CDR1 and CDR2 from the germline V gene are MNHNY and SVGAGI (reference sequence). Trimming left V 9 bases short and J 7 bases short, with 21 bases between. The CDR3 sequence is 14 residues long. The CDR3 protein is CASHYQGMGGTQYF. The CDR3 region has the DNA TGTGCCAGTCACTACCAAGGAATGGGGGGGACCCAGTACTTC.

The chain joins TRBV6-6 to TRBJ1-6; D might be TRBD1 (6 bases). CDR3 length: 13 residues. Germline loops: CDR1 MNHNY, CDR2 SVGAGI (reference sequence). The V gene lost 4 bases and the J gene lost 9 bases, with 10 bases spanning the gap. CDR3 nucleotide sequence: TGTGCCAGCAGTTCCAGGGGTATTTCACCCCTCCACTTT. Protein: CASSSRGISPLHF.

This rearrangement joins TRBV6-1 to TRBJ2-3, with D unresolved. V lost 0 bases, J lost 7 bases, and 5 bases lay in between. Germline V gene data show CDR1 as MNHNS and CDR2 as SASEGT. This CDR3 spans 12 amino acids. This CDR3 reads CASSEAENTQYF. The DNA for the CDR3 is TGTGCCAGCAGTGAAGCGGAGAATACGCAGTATTTT.

The V gene is TRBV19, the J gene TRBJ2-6; D perhaps matches TRBD1 (5 bases). Germline V gives CDR1 LNHDA, CDR2 SQIVND (reference sequence). V lost 6 bases to trimming and J lost 0 bases, with 15 bases between them. The CDR3 loop spans 17 amino acids. CDR3 amino acids: CASRRGLISSGANVLTF. The CDR3 bases are TGTGCCAGTAGAAGGGGTCTCATCAGCTCTGGGGCCAACGTCCTGACTTTC.

The chain employs TRBV19 and TRBJ2-7, with TRBD2 identical over 12 bases. From germline, CDR1 is LNHDA and CDR2 SQIVND (reference sequence). V dropped 5 bases and J dropped 7; count of bases not matched to a gene: 9. CDR3 length: 15 amino acids. CDR3 DNA: TGTGCCAGTAGTTTACGACTAGCGGGAGCAGAAGAGCAGTACTTC. Translating it yields CASSLRLAGAEEQYF.